The 32 T cell receptor beta chains in this list originate from one sample, sequenced in a study of blood T cells in healthy people across ages. A sample-barcoded 5' primer and a J-beta primer mix were used in a second PCR of roughly 7 to 11 cycles. TCRdb ran MiXCR on the 5' RACE reads and lists one entry per CDR3 protein. The sample includes 700,000 to 800,000 distinct CDR3 sequences, about 40% seen only once; the top ten take around 20%. Material: blood. The receptors were sampled from a woman in her fifties or sixties in good health.

This clonotype was recorded a few times. V is TRBV5-1 and J is TRBJ2-1; 8 bases are shared with TRBD2. The germline V gene has CDR1 SGHRS and CDR2 YFSETQ. There are 17 residues in the CDR3. J was trimmed by 4 bases and V by 3 bases; bases with no gene match: 12. CDR3 sequence: CASSSQPRTGGYNEQFF. For the CDR3, the DNA is TGCGCCAGCAGCTCCCAACCCCGGACGGGGGGGTACAATGAGCAGTTCTTC.

The chain joins TRBV24-1 to TRBJ2-2; TRBD2 matches 7 bases. V trimming: 0 bases; J trimming: 4 bases; junction bases outside the gene matches: 4. Germline CDR1 KGHDR, CDR2 SFDVKD. This CDR3 comprises 16 residues. The CDR3 sequence is CATSDLRTSGTGELFF. The CDR3 DNA sequence: TGTGCCACCAGTGATTTGCGGACTAGTGGCACCGGGGAGCTGTTTTTT.

The chain couples TRBV12-3 or TRBV12-4 to TRBJ1-1; D gene ambiguous. The CDR3 contains 14 residues. Trimming pared 5 bases from V and 1 base from J, leaving 11 bases between. CDR3 residues: CASSHLTPNTEAFF. The CDR3 DNA reads as TGTGCCAGCAGTCACCTGACACCGAACACTGAAGCTTTCTTT.

About this clonotype: With a much larger clone just one base away, this may be a read error. A read error is likely, as this CDR3 ends without the conserved phenylalanine or tryptophan. CDR3 DNA sequence: TGTGCCAGCAGCTTCGGTGAATACAATGAGCAGTTCATC. It is translated as CASSFGEYNEQFI. The V call is TRBV7-9, the J call TRBJ2-1; no definite D call. V was trimmed by 3 bases and J by 4 bases, leaving 7 bases between them. The CDR3 loop spans 13 amino acids. Germline lookup yields CDR1 SEHNR and CDR2 FQNEAQ (reference sequence).

This rearrangement joins TRBV4-1 to TRBJ2-7; TRBD1 matches 7 bases. CDR3 length equals 12 residues. With 9 bases clipped from V and 2 bases from J, the junction kept 4 bases outside the gene matches. Germline assignment: CDR1 MGHRA and CDR2 YSYEKL. The CDR3 is CASKGQTYEQYF. The DNA for the CDR3 is TGCGCCAGTAAGGGACAGACCTACGAGCAGTACTTC.

The chain couples TRBV28 to TRBJ2-5, with D hard to call. The CDR3 consists of 12 residues. V shed 5 bases and J shed 5 bases, with 9 bases lying between them. Germline CDR1 and CDR2: MDHEN and SYDVKM. In nucleotides, the CDR3 is TGTGCCAGCAGTGATTACCGGGAGACCCAGTACTTC. This encodes CASSDYRETQYF.

The CDR3 sequence: CASSLGLGAGRDTQYF. The CDR3 nucleotides are TGTGCCAGCAGCTTAGGGTTGGGGGCTGGACGAGATACGCAGTATTTT. This chain connects TRBV7-2 to TRBJ2-3; a possible D gene is TRBD1 (6 bases). V lost 1 base and J 5 bases, leaving 16 bases between the germline ends. The CDR3 runs to 16 residues. Germline V CDR1 and CDR2: SGHTA, FQGNSA.

The count of this clonotype is one. Its ends do not fully match the called genes, so a read error is possible. This rearrangement joins TRBV7-7 to TRBJ2-1; D remains unclear. The CDR3 consists of 14 residues. From germline, CDR1 is SSHAT and CDR2 FNYEAQ (reference sequence). For the CDR3, the DNA is TGTGCTAGCAGCTTAGATGGCGAATACAATGAGCAGTTCTTC. Protein product: CASSLDGEYNEQFF.

J is TRBJ2-6 and V is TRBV12-3 or TRBV12-4, with 8 bases that match TRBD1. Trimming removed 5 bases from V and 0 bases from J; junction bases left unmatched: 6. The CDR3 extends over 17 amino acids. The CDR3 DNA follows: TGTGCCAGCAGTCCCGACAGGGGCGGCTCTGGGGCCAACGTCCTGACTTTC. Protein product: CASSPDRGGSGANVLTF.

This clonotype was seen many times. The chain is built from TRBV29-1 and TRBJ2-7; D not resolved. The CDR3 has 12 residues. Germline V gene lookup returns CDR1 SQVTM and CDR2 ANQGSEA. Trimming shortened V by 7 bases and J by 5 bases, and 15 bases separated the two germline ends. The CDR3, as DNA: TGCAGCGCTTGGGGTCTGGCGGACGAGCAGTACTTC. Amino acid sequence: CSAWGLADEQYF.

This clonotype was seen more than once but under ten times. The chain combines TRBV9 with TRBJ2-5, with 12 bases fitting TRBD2. CDR3 length: 14 amino acids. Trimming cost V 2 bases and J 4 bases; bases outside gene matches: 0. Germline CDR1 SGDLS, CDR2 YYNGEE. CDR3 protein: CASSVGLAGETQYF. The CDR3 DNA sequence: TGTGCCAGCAGCGTGGGACTAGCGGGAGAGACCCAGTACTTC.

Comments on this clonotype: A much larger clone differs by one base, so this may be a read error. V is TRBV29-1 and J is TRBJ2-1, with a weak D call TRBD1 (5 bases). Germline V gene data show CDR1 as SQVTM and CDR2 as ANQGSEA. V gave up 6 bases and J gave up 2 bases, with 17 bases separating them. CDR3 length equals 15 residues. In DNA form, the CDR3 reads TGCAGCGTGGGGCACCCCTCAGCAGCCTACAATGAGCAGTTCTTC. Translation gives CSVGHPSAAYNEQFF.

The J gene is TRBJ2-7, the V gene TRBV4-3; D could derive from TRBD1 or TRBD2 (5 bases each). This CDR3 contains 16 residues. The germline V gene encodes CDR1 LGHNA and CDR2 YSLEER. Trimming took 1 base from V and 3 from J, leaving 16 bases between them. Written as DNA, the CDR3 is TGCGCCAGCAGCCAAGGTGGGGGTTCCCCGGGCTACGAGCAGTACTTC. This gives the protein CASSQGGGSPGYEQYF.

This clonotype appeared a few times. The rearrangement joins TRBV7-3 to TRBJ2-3; no firm D call. V was pared by 1 base and J by 0 bases, with 11 bases between. This CDR3 has 16 residues. CDR1 is SGHTA, CDR2 FQGTGA, per germline. The CDR3 spells CASSLNQMPSTDTQYF. In nucleotides, the CDR3 is TGTGCCAGCAGCTTAAATCAGATGCCTAGCACAGATACGCAGTATTTT. Variable domain in full (rest from reference TRBV7-3 and TRBJ2-3): GAGVSQTPSNKVTEKGKYVELRCDPISGHTALYWYRQSLGQGPEFLIYFQGTGAADDSGLPNDRFFAVRPEGSVSTLKIQRTERGDSAVYLCASSLNQMPSTDTQYFGPGTRLTVL.

As regards this clonotype: Germline is not matched at one junction end, which may reflect a read error. The V call is TRBV7-2, the J call TRBJ1-4; 9 bases agree with TRBD1. This CDR3 has 16 residues. Germline-derived CDR1 and CDR2 are SGHTA and FQGNSA. The CDR3 DNA follows: TGTGCCAGCAGCCTAGCTACAGGGGGCGGTCAGGAAAAACTGTTTTTT. Its translation is CASSLATGGGQEKLFF.

V is TRBV12-3 or TRBV12-4 and J is TRBJ2-5, with TRBD2 matching 14 bases. Germline trimming cut 4 bases from V and 2 bases from J; bases unmatched to any gene: 3. The CDR3 totals 16 residues. The CDR3: CASSSRLAGGQETQYF. The DNA of the CDR3 is TGTGCCAGCAGTTCCCGACTAGCGGGAGGGCAAGAGACCCAGTACTTC.

The gene calls are TRBV6-1 and TRBJ2-5; D is uncertain. Germline lookup yields CDR1 MNHNS and CDR2 SASEGT. V gave up 7 bases and J gave up 2 bases, with 14 bases separating them. This CDR3 spans 14 amino acids. The CDR3 spells CASTSKGSQETQYF. Written as DNA, the CDR3 is TGTGCCAGCACTTCCAAGGGCTCTCAAGAGACCCAGTACTTC.

J is TRBJ2-1 and V is TRBV27; 10 nucleotides line up with TRBD2. CDR1 is MNHEY, CDR2 SMNVEV, per germline (reference sequence). CDR3 length: 14 amino acids. Losses at the gene ends were 3 bases for V and 12 bases for J; bases not matched to a gene: 8. As DNA, the CDR3 is TGTGCCAGCAGTTTCCGGCTAGCGGGAGTGGGGCAGTTCTTC. This translates into CASSFRLAGVGQFF.

This chain uses TRBV7-9 with TRBJ1-1; TRBD1 might be the D (5 bases). The CDR3 runs to 17 residues. Trimming removed 5 bases from V and 3 bases from J, with 22 bases in between. In germline, CDR1 is SEHNR, CDR2 FQNEAQ (reference sequence). The CDR3 DNA follows: TGTGCCAGCAGCCCCCTAAGGGGTGGGGTAAGAGACACTGAAGCTTTCTTT. Translated, it gives CASSPLRGGVRDTEAFF.

This rearrangement joins TRBV12-3 or TRBV12-4 to TRBJ1-1; D is uncertain. V was trimmed by 5 bases and J by 3 bases, leaving 10 bases between them. There are 13 residues in the CDR3. The CDR3 region is CASSPWVDTEAFF. CDR3 nucleotide sequence: TGTGCCAGCAGTCCCTGGGTGGACACTGAAGCTTTCTTT.

This chain joins TRBV9 and TRBJ1-4; 7 nucleotides agree with TRBD1. CDR1 and CDR2 from the germline V gene are SGDLS and YYNGEE. V was pared by 3 bases and J by 6 bases, with 14 bases of the junction left unmatched. CDR3 length: 17 residues. CDR3 amino acids: CASSAPARGQGDEKLFF. CDR3 nucleotide sequence: TGTGCCAGCAGCGCCCCTGCCAGGGGTCAGGGGGATGAAAAACTGTTTTTT.

This chain links TRBV7-2 with TRBJ2-1; D could derive from TRBD1 or TRBD2 (5 bases each). Per the germline V gene, CDR1 is SGHTA and CDR2 is FQGNSA. Trimming shortened V by 1 base and J by 13 bases, and 17 bases separated the two germline ends. The CDR3 totals 14 residues. The CDR3 DNA follows: TGTGCCAGCAGCTTAGGTGGGGGTGAAGAGACCCAGTTCTTC. It translates to CASSLGGGEETQFF.

The chain carries TRBV28 and TRBJ2-5, with 10 positions matching TRBD1. Near its end, the DNA agrees better with TRBJ2-7, so the J call may be wrong. Germline V CDR1 and CDR2: MDHEN, SYDVKM. This CDR3 spans 15 amino acids. The CDR3 nucleotides read TGTGCCAGCACCCCAAGTGGGACAGGGGCCTACGAGCAGTACTTC. This encodes CASTPSGTGAYEQYF.

In this sample, this clonotype turned up many times. This chain links TRBV28 with TRBJ2-7; 7 positions match TRBD1. CDR1 MDHEN and CDR2 SYDVKM come from the germline V gene. This CDR3 spans 13 amino acids. J gave up 3 bases and V 7 bases, and 6 bases lay outside the gene matches. The DNA for the CDR3 is TGTGCCAGCACCCAGACAGGGAACTACGAGCAGTACTTC. Translating it yields CASTQTGNYEQYF. Looking up the rest from reference TRBV28 and TRBJ2-7 gives the full variable domain: DVKVTQSSRYLVKRTGEKVFLECVQDMDHENMFWYRQDPGLGLRLIYFSYDVKMKEKGDIPEGYSVSREKKERFSLILESASTNQTSMYLCASTQTGNYEQYFGPGTRLTVT.

J is TRBJ1-1 and V is TRBV5-1, with unresolved D. Germline CDR1 reads SGHRS; CDR2 reads YFSETQ. This CDR3 has 14 amino acids. Between the trimmed V and J ends, which lost 0 bases and 0 bases, there was a span of 6 bases. The CDR3 DNA is TGCGCCAGCAGCTTGGCCAACTTGAACACTGAAGCTTTCTTT. This codes for CASSLANLNTEAFF. The complete variable domain, with remaining parts taken from reference TRBV5-1 and TRBJ1-1, reads KAGVTQTPRYLIKTRGQQVTLSCSPISGHRSVSWYQQTPGQGLQFLFEYFSETQRNKGNFPGRFSGRQFSNSRSEMNVSTLELGDSALYLCASSLANLNTEAFFGQGTRLTVV.

This clonotype has only a few counts. V and J are TRBV9 and TRBJ2-3; D is uncertain. The V end was cut by 4 bases, the J end by 0 bases, with 9 bases between. The CDR3 loop spans 14 amino acids. Germline V gives CDR1 SGDLS, CDR2 YYNGEE. The CDR3 region has the DNA TGTGCCAGCAGCCGAAAATTTAGCACAGATACGCAGTATTTT. Its translation: CASSRKFSTDTQYF.

This clonotype was counted once. V usage is TRBV12-3 or TRBV12-4 and J usage is TRBJ1-2; maybe TRBD1 (5 bases). This CDR3 comprises 14 residues. Trimming cost V 8 bases and J 1 base, with 14 bases left between them. CDR3: CASRSWDGNYGYTF. In DNA form, the CDR3 reads TGTGCCAGCCGATCATGGGACGGTAACTATGGCTACACCTTC.

The CDR3 region has the DNA TGTGCCTGGAGTGCGACTGGACGAACTAACTATGGCTACACCTTC. Residues: CAWSATGRTNYGYTF. V is TRBV30 and J is TRBJ1-2; D is undetermined. The CDR3 extends over 15 amino acids. Germline CDR1 is GTSNPN and CDR2 is SVGIG (reference sequence). V lost 1 base, J lost 0 bases, and 12 bases lay in between.

The rearrangement joins TRBV28 to TRBJ2-7, with no clear D. Looked up from germline, CDR1 is MDHEN and CDR2 is SYDVKM. V lost 5 bases, J lost 2 bases, and 10 bases lay in between. The CDR3 has 13 residues. The CDR3 loop reads CASSVPVPYEQYF. The CDR3 nucleotides read TGTGCCAGCAGTGTCCCGGTTCCCTACGAGCAGTACTTC.

The rearrangement links TRBV28 to TRBJ2-3, with 10 bases aligning to TRBD2. Per germline, CDR1 MDHEN and CDR2 SYDVKM. This CDR3 is built from 16 residues. J was trimmed by 4 bases and V by 6 bases; bases with no gene match: 10. The CDR3 DNA reads TGTGCCAGCAGCCTATCCCAAGCGGGAGGGTCAGATACGCAGTATTTT. Translated: CASSLSQAGGSDTQYF. Full variable domain (missing parts from reference TRBV28 and TRBJ2-3): DVKVTQSSRYLVKRTGEKVFLECVQDMDHENMFWYRQDPGLGLRLIYFSYDVKMKEKGDIPEGYSVSREKKERFSLILESASTNQTSMYLCASSLSQAGGSDTQYFGPGTRLTVL.

A remark on this clonotype: One base away lies a much larger clone, so this may be a sequencing read error. The rearrangement links TRBV29-1 to TRBJ2-3, with 8 bases that match TRBD2. The V gene's germline CDR1 is SQVTM and CDR2 ANQGSEA. This CDR3 is built from 14 residues. Unmatched junction bases numbered 3, after V lost 4 bases and J lost 0 bases. CDR3 sequence reads: CSVGASGSTDTQYF. CDR3 nucleotides: TGCAGCGTTGGCGCTAGCGGGAGCACAGATACGCAGTATTTT.

V is TRBV7-2 and J is TRBJ2-7, with 7 nucleotides matching TRBD1. The CDR3 is 14 residues long. J gave up 5 bases and V 3 bases, and 7 bases lay outside the gene matches. Looked up from germline, CDR1 is SGHTA and CDR2 is FQGNSA. Here the CDR3 DNA reads TGTGCCAGCAGCTTCCTCGAGGGGGCCGACGAGCAGTACTTC. Its translation is CASSFLEGADEQYF.